This T cell receptor (beta chain) was profiled in a study of cytomegalovirus exposure and HLA in healthy donors. General observations from the study: In an earlier analysis, in about 530 donors, most V segments appeared productive either ~87% or ~30% of the time. Per published accounts, TCR beta sequences correctly predicted the HLA-A and HLA-B alleles of most subjects.

Trimming pared 5 bases from V and 6 bases from J, leaving 8 bases between. Germline loops: CDR1 SGHAT, CDR2 FQNNGV. The CDR3 extends over 13 amino acids. Vbeta (60) and Jbeta (13) primers were used in the PCR. Using immunoSEQ multiplex PCR, the repertoire was profiled, and TCRdb retains in-frame clones only, with some absent. The sample shows some 130,000 clones, roughly 82% of them seen only once. Note on this clone: Its antigen is not identified.

This clonotype was obtained from a male donor in good health and CMV-seropositive. J is TRBJ1-6 and V is TRBV11-2, with D perhaps TRBD1 (5 bases). Sequencing was performed on PBMCs. For the CDR3, the DNA is TGTGCCAGCAGCGCGGGACCTAATTCACCCCTCCACTTT. This encodes CASSAGPNSPLHF.